The 21 T cell receptor beta chains below come from one sample, sequenced in a study of cytomegalovirus exposure and HLA in healthy donors. Primers: 60 Vbeta forward and 13 Jbeta reverse. Generated by immunoSEQ multiplex PCR, the TCRdb table keeps only in-frame clones and is missing some. The sample includes some 130,000 clones, around 80% of them seen just once. The sequenced material came from PBMCs. All receptors come from a man aged 35-49 years in good health and CMV-seropositive.

The chain carries TRBV5-5 and TRBJ1-2; a weak D match, TRBD1 (5 bases). V gave up 0 bases and J gave up 0 bases, with 12 bases separating them. The germline V gene has CDR1 SGHKS and CDR2 YYEKEE (reference sequence). The CDR3 runs 16 residues. The CDR3 DNA reads TGTGCCAGCAGCTTGGCCAGGGCATTTGCTAACTATGGCTACACCTTC. Its translation: CASSLARAFANYGYTF. Drawing the rest from reference TRBV5-5 and TRBJ1-2, the complete variable domain is DAGVTQSPTHLIKTRGQQVTLRCSPISGHKSVSWYQQVLGQGPQFIFQYYEKEERGRGNFPDRFSARQFPNYSSELNVNALLLGDSALYLCASSLARAFANYGYTFGSGTRLTVV.

This clone was counted a few times. The V and J genes are TRBV28 and TRBJ2-4, with 7 nucleotides matching TRBD1. This CDR3 is 15 amino acids long. Germline lookup yields CDR1 MDHEN and CDR2 SYDVKM. With V trimmed by 5 bases and J by 6 bases, 10 bases remained unmatched. CDR3 sequence reads: CASSPRTGLSNIQYF. The CDR3 DNA follows: TGTGCCAGCAGTCCGCGGACAGGATTATCAAACATTCAGTACTTC.

This chain connects TRBV6-5 to TRBJ2-7; 9 positions agree with TRBD1. CDR3 length: 13 residues. CDR1 MNHEY and CDR2 SVGAGI come from the germline V gene. J was trimmed by 7 bases and V by 6 bases; bases with no gene match: 7. The CDR3 spells CASRRGQGWEQYF. The DNA of the CDR3 is TGTGCCAGCAGGCGTGGACAGGGGTGGGAGCAGTACTTC.

In DNA form, the CDR3 reads TGTGCCAGCAGCGTAGGGCGGGTGAACACCGGGGAGCTGTTTTTT. This sequence encodes CASSVGRVNTGELFF. The rearrangement links TRBV9 to TRBJ2-2; tentative D call: TRBD2 (5 bases). This CDR3 spans 15 amino acids. Trimming cost V 0 bases and J 1 base, with 7 bases left between them. Germline loops: CDR1 SGDLS, CDR2 YYNGEE.

For this clone: Sequence at one end of the junction differs from germline and may be a read error. The rearrangement uses TRBV7-9 and TRBJ1-1, with D unclear. This CDR3 has 15 amino acids. Germline V gene sequence: CDR1 SEHNR, CDR2 FQNEAQ (reference sequence). The CDR3 DNA reads as TGTTCCAGCAGCTTACACAGCTTTCAGAACACTGAAGCTTTCTTT. Translating gives CSSSLHSFQNTEAFF.

The DNA of the CDR3 is TGTGCCAGCAGTGAAGCGCCGGGGTACGAGCAGTTCTTC. Its translation is CASSEAPGYEQFF. This chain links TRBV6-1 with TRBJ2-1; maybe TRBD2 (5 bases). Germline V CDR1 and CDR2: MNHNS, SASEGT. Trimming took 0 bases from V and 10 from J, leaving 10 bases between them. The CDR3 contains 13 residues.

The rearrangement links TRBV6-6 to TRBJ1-3; TRBD1 matches at 7 bases. Germline V CDR1 and CDR2: MNHNY, SVGAGI (reference sequence). V dropped 2 bases and J dropped 8; count of bases not matched to a gene: 6. The CDR3 loop spans 14 amino acids. CDR3 DNA sequence: TGTGCCAGCAGTTACGCCAGGGGGGTAGACACCATATATTTT. It codes for CASSYARGVDTIYF.

This CDR3 is CASSPSSGNGNEQFF. CDR3 bases: TGTGCCAGCAGCCCATCTAGCGGGAACGGCAATGAGCAGTTCTTC. This chain joins TRBV11-2 and TRBJ2-1; 9 nucleotides agree with TRBD2. V lost 5 bases to trimming and J lost 6 bases; unmatched junction nucleotides: 8. The CDR3 covers 15 residues. CDR1 is SGHAT and CDR2 is FQNNGV in the germline V gene.

This chain uses TRBV6-9 with TRBJ2-1; D not resolved. The CDR3 sequence is 15 residues long. Germline CDR1 is MNHGY and CDR2 is SVAAGI. Trimming removed 10 bases from V and 6 bases from J, with 22 bases in between. CDR3 sequence: CATTLRIMSSNEQFF. The CDR3 nucleotides are TGTGCCACCACACTGAGGATTATGTCAAGCAATGAGCAGTTCTTC.

The V call is TRBV4-2, the J call TRBJ1-5; TRBD1 matches 7 bases. From germline, CDR1 is LGHNA and CDR2 YNFKEQ. V was pared by 1 base and J by 2 bases, with 2 bases of the junction left unmatched. The CDR3 spans 15 residues. The CDR3 spells CASSQAGQRNQPQHF. The CDR3 DNA is TGTGCCAGCAGCCAAGCGGGACAGCGCAATCAGCCCCAGCATTTT.

This clone was seen a few times. The CDR3 bases are TGTGCCACCCAATTGGGGACTACCTACGAGCAGTACTTC. It yields the protein CATQLGTTYEQYF. The chain couples TRBV11-2 to TRBJ2-7; 7 bases match TRBD2. Germline assignment: CDR1 SGHAT and CDR2 FQNNGV. After removal of 10 bases from V and 2 bases from J, the junction contained 8 bases not matched to a gene. The CDR3 consists of 13 residues.

The rearrangement joins TRBV11-2 to TRBJ1-6, with D possibly TRBD1 on 5 matching bases. Germline V gene lookup returns CDR1 SGHAT and CDR2 FQNNGV. With 7 bases removed from V and 8 bases from J, the gap between germline ends came to 15 bases. CDR3 length: 14 amino acids. The DNA for the CDR3 is TGTGCCAGCACCCCCTGGGGGGGGGATTCACCCCTCCACTTT. Translation gives CASTPWGGDSPLHF.

The chain couples TRBV7-8 to TRBJ1-2; no definite D call. V dropped 4 bases and J dropped 4 bases, with 10 bases sitting between them. Germline lookup yields CDR1 SGHVS and CDR2 FQNEAQ. CDR3 length equals 13 residues. As DNA, the CDR3 is TGTGCCAGCAGCTCCGATACTTTCTATGGCTACACCTTC. It codes for CASSSDTFYGYTF.

This clone turned up a few times. V and J are TRBV28 and TRBJ1-2; 11 bases match TRBD1. Germline V lookup: CDR1 MDHEN, CDR2 SYDVKM. J was trimmed by 4 bases and V by 7 bases; bases with no gene match: 11. CDR3 length equals 16 residues. This CDR3 is CASNAGTGGLFYGYTF. The CDR3 DNA is TGTGCCAGCAACGCGGGGACAGGGGGTTTATTCTATGGCTACACCTTC.

The V and J genes are TRBV23-1 and TRBJ1-3; D gene ambiguous. Being an ORF, TRBV23-1 has a function that is uncertain. Trimming removed 11 bases from V and 0 bases from J, with 23 bases in between. The CDR3 spans 17 residues. The CDR3 nucleotides read TGCGCCCCTCGACAAAGGAGGCACCCGGCCTCTGGAAACACCATATATTTT. Protein: CAPRQRRHPASGNTIYF.

About this clone: A read error may produce the germline difference seen at one junction end. CDR3 sequence reads: CASSLAGGPPSREQFF. The DNA for the CDR3 is TGTGCCAGCAGTTTAGCGGGAGGGCCCCCCTCTCGTGAGCAGTTCTTC. This rearrangement joins TRBV7-9 to TRBJ2-1; 11 nucleotides agree with TRBD2. Germline V CDR1 and CDR2: SEHNR, FQNEAQ (reference sequence). The CDR3 consists of 16 residues.

The chain has TRBV12-5 and TRBJ2-1, with D possibly being TRBD1 (5 bases). This CDR3 is 15 amino acids long. Germline lookup yields CDR1 LGHNT and CDR2 FRNRAP. V gave up 3 bases and J gave up 6 bases, with 15 bases separating them. The CDR3 protein is CASGLVAGPGNEQFF. In DNA, the CDR3 is TGTGCTAGTGGTTTAGTAGCAGGGCCGGGCAATGAGCAGTTCTTC.

The chain uses TRBV7-9 and TRBJ2-3, with D possibly matching TRBD2 (5 bases). Per germline, CDR1 SEHNR and CDR2 FQNEAQ (reference sequence). Between the trimmed V and J ends, which lost 1 base and 0 bases, there was a span of 5 bases. The CDR3 consists of 14 residues. Here the CDR3 reads CASSLGTSTDTQYF. The CDR3 nucleotides read TGTGCCAGCAGCTTAGGGACTAGCACAGATACGCAGTATTTT.

J is TRBJ1-1 and V is TRBV29-1; a weak D match, TRBD1 (6 bases). The CDR3 runs to 14 residues. Germline-derived CDR1 and CDR2 are SQVTM and ANQGSEA. V dropped 5 bases and J dropped 5 bases, with 18 bases sitting between them. CDR3 DNA: TGCAGCGTTTTAAACCAGGGGAGGGGTACTGAAGCTTTCTTT. This gives the protein CSVLNQGRGTEAFF.

The table lists this clone with a few counts. This chain uses TRBV14 with TRBJ1-2; TRBD1 might be the D (5 bases). Between the trimmed V and J ends, which lost 1 base and 0 bases, there was a span of 15 bases. Germline V gene lookup returns CDR1 SGHDN and CDR2 FVKESK. There are 17 residues in the CDR3. CDR3 protein: CASSQGGGLPPNYGYTF. CDR3 sequence (DNA): TGTGCCAGCAGCCAAGGGGGGGGGTTACCTCCTAACTATGGCTACACCTTC.

The V and J genes are TRBV5-4 and TRBJ1-4; tentative D call: TRBD1 (5 bases). The CDR3 is made up of 14 amino acids. Deletions cut 5 bases from V and 8 bases from J, with 16 bases between. The germline CDR1 and CDR2 sequences are SGHNT and YYREEE (reference sequence). CDR3 region: CASSSLLAGEKLFF. The CDR3 nucleotides read TGTGCCAGCAGTTCTTTGTTGGCAGGGGAAAAACTGTTTTTT. Full variable domain (rest looked up from reference TRBV5-4 and TRBJ1-4): ETGVTQSPTHLIKTRGQQVTLRCSSQSGHNTVSWYQQALGQGPQFIFQYYREEENGRGNFPPRFSGLQFPNYSSELNVNALELDDSALYLCASSSLLAGEKLFFGSGTQLSVL.